This T cell receptor beta chain emerged from a study of OX40 agonist ivuxolimab in advanced cancers. The study in broad terms: Ivuxolimab was an agonistic, fully human IgG2 monoclonal antibody directed against OX40 (CD134), a costimulatory receptor. Intravenous ivuxolimab was administered to patients every 2 weeks at six dose levels: 0.01, 0.1, 0.3, 1.5, 3 and 10 mg/kg. Of the 50 to 55 patients in dose escalation, around 20 had hepatocellular carcinoma, roughly 15 had melanoma, 9 had renal cell carcinoma and 9 had head and neck cancer. In the dose-escalation cohort, approximately 82% of patients were male, and the mean age was roughly 60 years with a range of roughly 20 to 80. Prior anti-PD-1, anti-PD-L1 or anti-CTLA-4 therapy was permitted, and 40% of dose-escalation patients had received checkpoint inhibitors. Partial responses occurred in three dose-escalation patients: two with cutaneous melanoma and one with hepatocellular carcinoma. The purpose of peripheral TCRbeta sequencing was to test whether ivuxolimab changed TCR sequence diversity and led to clonal T-cell expansion. The monotherapy dose-escalation portion (N of about 57 patients) of the phase I ivuxolimab trial is reported in the paper. Study-level results and caveats: In partial responders in the 0.1-3.0 mg/kg groups, normalized peripheral clonal expansion was found to be among the lowest, especially among CD8+ T cells. At doses from 0.1 to 3.0 mg/kg, clonal expansion was seen in both CD4+ and CD8+ blood T cells between baseline and week 6. Low levels of normalized T-cell clonal expansion were also shown by some nonresponding patients. Which antigens the clonally expanded peripheral T cells were specific for was not determined. After ivuxolimab, more expanded clones were found on average in CD8+ T cells than in CD4+ T cells.

To sequence the TCRbeta CDR3 region, genomic DNA was isolated from the sorted cells. TCRbeta CDR3 regions were sequenced using the immunoSEQ Assay. Imported from immuneACCESS, the table was reduced by TCRdb to in-frame sequences with V and J called. These copies leave out some clones; in studies compared against another copy, an unresolved V gene accounts for under half, and the cause of the remainder is not known. For this sample there are approximately 30,000 clones; 80% to 85% appear just once. About 1.3% of the sample is taken by the ten largest. Counted from cysteine to phenylalanine, this CDR3 has 14 amino acids. Only the CDR3 DNA stays, 42 bases, in frame from base 1. The junction shows trimming of 3 bases on V and 7 bases on J, and the gene matches do not reach 6 bases of it. According to the germline V gene (reference sequence), CDR1 reads MNHEY and CDR2 reads SMNVEV. Patients with a history of autoimmune disease or receiving systemic immunosuppression were excluded from the trial. In every dose cohort, peripheral blood was drawn for TCR sequencing at baseline, cycle 4 day 1, and cycle 7 day 1. The samples were drawn from a first-in-human, open-label, multicenter phase I dose-escalation trial of ivuxolimab. Adults with locally advanced or metastatic melanoma, renal cell carcinoma, hepatocellular carcinoma or head and neck squamous cell carcinoma were enrolled in the trial. Before TCR sequencing, CD4+ T cells and CD8+ T cells from peripheral blood were sorted into separate populations.

Comments on this clone: It lacks a known antigen. Base qualities are not provided; no much larger clone lies one nucleotide away.

The starting material was CD4+ or CD8+ T cells sorted from blood, obtained in a trial of the OX40 agonist ivuxolimab. This clonotype was obtained from an adult with an advanced solid tumor such as melanoma, head and neck, liver or kidney cancer. The chain uses TRBV27 and TRBJ2-7, and 10 bases in between align with TRBD2. The DNA sequence reads TGTGCCAGCAGTTTTCTAGCGGGAGTTAGTGAGCAGTACTTC. This is translated as CASSFLAGVSEQYF.